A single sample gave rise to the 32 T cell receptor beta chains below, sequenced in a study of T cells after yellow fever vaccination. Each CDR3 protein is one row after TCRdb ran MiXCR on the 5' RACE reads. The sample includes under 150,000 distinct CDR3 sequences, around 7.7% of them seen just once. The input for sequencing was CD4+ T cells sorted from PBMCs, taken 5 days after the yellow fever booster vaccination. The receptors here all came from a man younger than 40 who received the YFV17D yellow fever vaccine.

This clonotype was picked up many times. This CDR3 reads CASSWGGRGSYNEQFF. CDR3 bases: TGTGCCAGCAGCTGGGGGGGGAGAGGGTCCTACAATGAGCAGTTCTTC. The gene calls are TRBV7-2 and TRBJ2-1; 7 bases are shared with TRBD2. The V gene end was trimmed by 4 bases and the J gene end by 1 base; junction bases not matched to a gene: 7. CDR3 length: 16 amino acids. Germline CDR1 is SGHTA and CDR2 is FQGNSA.

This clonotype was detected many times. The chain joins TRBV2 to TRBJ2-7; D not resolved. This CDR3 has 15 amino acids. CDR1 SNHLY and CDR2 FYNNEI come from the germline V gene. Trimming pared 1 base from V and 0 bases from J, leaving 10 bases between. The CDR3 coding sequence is TGTGCCAGCAGTGAAGGAGCGAAAAGCTCCTACGAGCAGTACTTC. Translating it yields CASSEGAKSSYEQYF.

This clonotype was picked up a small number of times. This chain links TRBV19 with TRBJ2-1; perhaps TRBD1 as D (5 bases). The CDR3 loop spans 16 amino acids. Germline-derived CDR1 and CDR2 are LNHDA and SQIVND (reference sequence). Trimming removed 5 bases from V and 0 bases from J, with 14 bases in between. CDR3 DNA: TGTGCCAGTAGTTTGCTTGGGGCTGACTCCTACAATGAGCAGTTCTTC. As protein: CASSLLGADSYNEQFF. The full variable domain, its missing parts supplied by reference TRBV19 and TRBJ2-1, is DGGITQSPKYLFRKEGQNVTLSCEQNLNHDAMYWYRQDPGQGLRLIYYSQIVNDFQKGDIAEGYSVSREKKESFPLTVTSAQKNPTAFYLCASSLLGADSYNEQFFGPGTRLTVL.

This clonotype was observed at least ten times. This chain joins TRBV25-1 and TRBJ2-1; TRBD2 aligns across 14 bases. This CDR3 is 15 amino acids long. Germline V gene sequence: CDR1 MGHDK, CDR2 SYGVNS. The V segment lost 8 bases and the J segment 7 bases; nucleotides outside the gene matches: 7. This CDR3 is CASLGLAGVWNEQFF. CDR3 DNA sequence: TGTGCCAGCTTGGGACTAGCGGGAGTTTGGAATGAGCAGTTCTTC.

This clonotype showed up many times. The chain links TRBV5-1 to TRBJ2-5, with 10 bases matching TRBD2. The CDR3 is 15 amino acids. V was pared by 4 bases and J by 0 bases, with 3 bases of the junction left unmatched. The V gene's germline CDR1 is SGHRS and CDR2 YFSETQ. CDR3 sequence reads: CASSPGTSDQETQYF. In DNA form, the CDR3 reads TGCGCCAGCAGCCCAGGGACTAGCGACCAAGAGACCCAGTACTTC.

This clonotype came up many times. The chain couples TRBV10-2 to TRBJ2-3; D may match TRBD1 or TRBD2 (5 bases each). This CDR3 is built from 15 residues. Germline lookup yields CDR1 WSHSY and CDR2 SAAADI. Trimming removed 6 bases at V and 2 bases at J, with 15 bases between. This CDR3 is CASRPRDADTDTQYF. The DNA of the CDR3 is TGCGCCAGCAGACCCCGGGACGCGGACACAGATACGCAGTATTTT.

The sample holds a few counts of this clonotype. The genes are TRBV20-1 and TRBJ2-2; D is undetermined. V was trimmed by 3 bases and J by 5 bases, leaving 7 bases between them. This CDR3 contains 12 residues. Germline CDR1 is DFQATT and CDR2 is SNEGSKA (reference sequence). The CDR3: CSARTQTGELFF. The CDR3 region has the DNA TGCAGTGCTAGGACCCAAACCGGGGAGCTGTTTTTT.

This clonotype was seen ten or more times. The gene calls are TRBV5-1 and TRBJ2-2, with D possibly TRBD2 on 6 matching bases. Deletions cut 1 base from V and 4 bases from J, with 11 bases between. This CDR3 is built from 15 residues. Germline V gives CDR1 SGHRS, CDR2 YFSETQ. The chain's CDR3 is CASSLSREVTGELFF. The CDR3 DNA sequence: TGCGCCAGCAGCTTGTCCAGGGAGGTCACCGGGGAGCTGTTTTTT.

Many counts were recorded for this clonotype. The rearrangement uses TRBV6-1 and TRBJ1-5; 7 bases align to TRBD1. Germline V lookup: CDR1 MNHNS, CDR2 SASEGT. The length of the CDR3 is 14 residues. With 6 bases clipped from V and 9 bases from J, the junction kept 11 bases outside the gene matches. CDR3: CASSTGDVRVPQHF. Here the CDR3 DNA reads TGTGCCAGCAGCACAGGGGACGTAAGAGTGCCCCAGCATTTT.

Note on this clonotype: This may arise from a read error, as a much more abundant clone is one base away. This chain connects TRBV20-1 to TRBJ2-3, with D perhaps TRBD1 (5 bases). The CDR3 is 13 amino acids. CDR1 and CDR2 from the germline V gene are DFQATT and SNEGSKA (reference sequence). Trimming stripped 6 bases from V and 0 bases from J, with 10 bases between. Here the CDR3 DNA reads TGCAGTGCCGATCGACAGAGCACAGATACGCAGTATTTT. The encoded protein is CSADRQSTDTQYF.

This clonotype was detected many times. Here the CDR3 reads CASSDRQVAGELFF. CDR3 coding DNA: TGTGCCAGCAGTGATAGACAGGTTGCCGGGGAGCTGTTTTTT. This rearrangement joins TRBV2 to TRBJ2-2; TRBD1 is a possible D gene (6 bases). This CDR3 spans 14 amino acids. The ends were cut back, 3 bases at V and 6 bases at J, with 11 bases in the middle. CDR1 SNHLY and CDR2 FYNNEI come from the germline V gene.

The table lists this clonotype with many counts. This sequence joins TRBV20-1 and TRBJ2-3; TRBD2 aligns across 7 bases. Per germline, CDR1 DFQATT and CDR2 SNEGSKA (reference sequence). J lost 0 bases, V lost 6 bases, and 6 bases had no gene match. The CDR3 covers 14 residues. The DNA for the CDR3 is TGCAGTGCCCCTAGCGGTACTAGCACAGATACGCAGTATTTT. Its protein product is CSAPSGTSTDTQYF.

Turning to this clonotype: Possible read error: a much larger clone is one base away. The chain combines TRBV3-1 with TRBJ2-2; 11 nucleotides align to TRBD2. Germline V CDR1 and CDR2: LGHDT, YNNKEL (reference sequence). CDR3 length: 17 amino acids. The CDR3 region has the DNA TGTGCCTGCAGCCAAGTCCGGCCTAGCGGGAGGTCCGGGGAGCTGTTTTTT. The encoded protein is CACSQVRPSGRSGELFF.

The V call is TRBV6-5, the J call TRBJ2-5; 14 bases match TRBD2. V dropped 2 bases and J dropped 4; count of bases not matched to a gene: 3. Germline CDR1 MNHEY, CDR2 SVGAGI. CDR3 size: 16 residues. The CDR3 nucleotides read TGTGCCAGCAGTTACGGGACTAGCGGGAGTCGAGAGACCCAGTACTTC. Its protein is CASSYGTSGSRETQYF.

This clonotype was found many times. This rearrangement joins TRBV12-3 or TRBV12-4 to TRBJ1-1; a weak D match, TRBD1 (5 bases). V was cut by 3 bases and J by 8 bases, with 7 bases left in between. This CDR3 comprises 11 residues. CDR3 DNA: TGTGCCAGCAGTTTTTCAGGGGAAGCTTTCTTT. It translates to CASSFSGEAFF.

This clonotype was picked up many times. The CDR3 DNA sequence: TGTGCCAGCAGCTTAACGGACCACCCCTACGAGCAGTACTTC. It is translated as CASSLTDHPYEQYF. The chain is built from TRBV7-9 and TRBJ2-7; D unresolved. The ends were cut back, 2 bases at V and 2 bases at J, with 10 bases in the middle. Germline lookup yields CDR1 SEHNR and CDR2 FQNEAQ (reference sequence). The CDR3 consists of 14 residues.

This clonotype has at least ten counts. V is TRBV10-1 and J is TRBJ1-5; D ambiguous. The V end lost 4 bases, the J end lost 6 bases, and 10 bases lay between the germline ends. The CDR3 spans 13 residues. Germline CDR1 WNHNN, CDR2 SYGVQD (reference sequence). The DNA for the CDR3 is TGCGCCAGCAGTGTGGCAGTGGGTCAGCCCCAGCATTTT. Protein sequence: CASSVAVGQPQHF.

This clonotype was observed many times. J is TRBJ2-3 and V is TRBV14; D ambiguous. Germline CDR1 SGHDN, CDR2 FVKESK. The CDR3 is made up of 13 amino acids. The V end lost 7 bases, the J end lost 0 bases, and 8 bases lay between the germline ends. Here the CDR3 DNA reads TGTGCCAGCAACGGCTTCAGCACAGATACGCAGTATTTT. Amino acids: CASNGFSTDTQYF. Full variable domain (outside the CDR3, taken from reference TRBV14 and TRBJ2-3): EAGVTQFPSHSVIEKGQTVTLRCDPISGHDNLYWYRRVMGKEIKFLLHFVKESKQDESGMPNNRFLAERTGGTYSTLKVQPAELEDSGVYFCASNGFSTDTQYFGPGTRLTVL.

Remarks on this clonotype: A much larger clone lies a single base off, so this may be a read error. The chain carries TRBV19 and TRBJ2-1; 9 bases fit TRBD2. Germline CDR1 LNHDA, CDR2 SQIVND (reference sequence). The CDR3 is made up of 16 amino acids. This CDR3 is CASIRGRLADYNEKFF. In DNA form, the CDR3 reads TGTGCCAGTATTAGAGGCAGACTAGCGGACTACAATGAGAAGTTCTTC. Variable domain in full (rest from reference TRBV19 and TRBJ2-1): DGGITQSPKYLFRKEGQNVTLSCEQNLNHDAMYWYRQDPGQGLRLIYYSQIVNDFQKGDIAEGYSVSREKKESFPLTVTSAQKNPTAFYLCASIRGRLADYNEKFFGPGTRLTVL.

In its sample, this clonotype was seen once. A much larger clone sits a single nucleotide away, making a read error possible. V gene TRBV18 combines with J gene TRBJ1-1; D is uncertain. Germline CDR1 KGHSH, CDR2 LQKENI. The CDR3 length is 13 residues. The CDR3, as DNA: TGTGCCAGCTCACCCAGCGAGAACACTGCAGCTTTCTTT. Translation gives CASSPSENTAAFF.

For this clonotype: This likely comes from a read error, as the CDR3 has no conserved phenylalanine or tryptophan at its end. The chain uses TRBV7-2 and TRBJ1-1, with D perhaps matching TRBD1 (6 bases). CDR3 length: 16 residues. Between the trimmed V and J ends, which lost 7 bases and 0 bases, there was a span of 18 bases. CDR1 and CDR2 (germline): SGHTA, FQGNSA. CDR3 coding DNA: TGTGCCAGCAACCAGCGGGGGCCGCTAATGAACACTGAAGCTTTCTTA. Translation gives CASNQRGPLMNTEAFL.

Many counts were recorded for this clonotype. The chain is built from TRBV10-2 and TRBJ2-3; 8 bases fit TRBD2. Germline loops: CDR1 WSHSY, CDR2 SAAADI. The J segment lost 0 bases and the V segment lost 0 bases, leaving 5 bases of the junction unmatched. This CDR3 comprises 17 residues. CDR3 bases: TGCGCCAGCAGTGAGTCGATCCGACTAGCGAGCACAGATACGCAGTATTTT. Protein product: CASSESIRLASTDTQYF.

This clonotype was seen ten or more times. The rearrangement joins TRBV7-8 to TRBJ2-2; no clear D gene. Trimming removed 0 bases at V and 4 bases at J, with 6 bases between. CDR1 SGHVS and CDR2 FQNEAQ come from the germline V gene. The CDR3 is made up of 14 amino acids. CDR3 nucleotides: TGTGCCAGCAGCTTAGCCCGGGTCACCGGGGAGCTGTTTTTT. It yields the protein CASSLARVTGELFF.

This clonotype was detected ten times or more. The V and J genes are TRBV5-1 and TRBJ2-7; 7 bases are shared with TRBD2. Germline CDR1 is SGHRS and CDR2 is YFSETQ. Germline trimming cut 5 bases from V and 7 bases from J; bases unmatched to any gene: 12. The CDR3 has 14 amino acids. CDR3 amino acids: CASRDGAGVGEQYF. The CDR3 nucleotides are TGCGCCAGCAGAGATGGCGCGGGAGTCGGTGAGCAGTACTTC.

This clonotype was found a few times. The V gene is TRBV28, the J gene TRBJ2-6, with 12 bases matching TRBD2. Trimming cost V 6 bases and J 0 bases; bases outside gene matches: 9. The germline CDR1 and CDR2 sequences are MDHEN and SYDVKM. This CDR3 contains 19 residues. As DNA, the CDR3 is TGTGCCAGCAGGGGACTAGCGGGCCAAAGCGACTCTGGGGCCAACGTCCTGACTTTC. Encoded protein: CASRGLAGQSDSGANVLTF.

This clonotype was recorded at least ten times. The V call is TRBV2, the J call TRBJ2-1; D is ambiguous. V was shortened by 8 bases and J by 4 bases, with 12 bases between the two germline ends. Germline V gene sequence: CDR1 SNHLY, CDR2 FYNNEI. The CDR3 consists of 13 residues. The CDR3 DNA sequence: TGTGCCAGCTTGGACCCAGCTTACAATGAGCAGTTCTTC. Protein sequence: CASLDPAYNEQFF.

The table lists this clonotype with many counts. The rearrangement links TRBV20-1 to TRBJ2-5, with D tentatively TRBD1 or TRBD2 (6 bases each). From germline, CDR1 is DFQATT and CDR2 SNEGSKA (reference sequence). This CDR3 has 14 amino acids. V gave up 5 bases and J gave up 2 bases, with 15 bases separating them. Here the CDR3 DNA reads TGCAGTGCTGAGGGGGGAGGAGGGCAAGAGACCCAGTACTTC. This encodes CSAEGGGGQETQYF.

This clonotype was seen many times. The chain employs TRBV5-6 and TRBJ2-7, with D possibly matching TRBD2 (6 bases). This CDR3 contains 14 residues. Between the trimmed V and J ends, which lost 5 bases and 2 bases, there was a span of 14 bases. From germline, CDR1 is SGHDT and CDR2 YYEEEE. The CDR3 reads CASRRVGGAYEQYF. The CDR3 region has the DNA TGTGCCAGCAGACGCGTCGGGGGAGCCTACGAGCAGTACTTC.

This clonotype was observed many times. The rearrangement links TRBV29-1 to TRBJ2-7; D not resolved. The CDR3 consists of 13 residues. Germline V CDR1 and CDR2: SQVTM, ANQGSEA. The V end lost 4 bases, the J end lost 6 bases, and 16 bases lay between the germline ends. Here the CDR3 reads CSVGTGRALEQYF. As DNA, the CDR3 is TGCAGCGTTGGGACCGGCCGAGCCCTCGAGCAGTACTTC.

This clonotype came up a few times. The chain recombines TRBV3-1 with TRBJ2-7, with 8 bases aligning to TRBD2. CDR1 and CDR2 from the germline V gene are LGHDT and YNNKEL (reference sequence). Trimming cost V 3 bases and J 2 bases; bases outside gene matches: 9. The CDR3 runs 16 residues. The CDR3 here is CASSQLAGGPPYEQYF. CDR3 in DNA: TGTGCCAGCAGCCAGTTGGCGGGAGGTCCTCCCTACGAGCAGTACTTC.

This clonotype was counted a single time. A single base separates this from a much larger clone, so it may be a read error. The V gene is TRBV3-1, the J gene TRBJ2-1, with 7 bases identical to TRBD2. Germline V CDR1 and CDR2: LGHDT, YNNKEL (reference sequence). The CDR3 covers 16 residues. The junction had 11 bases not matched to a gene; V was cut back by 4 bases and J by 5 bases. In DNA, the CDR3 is TGTGCCAGCAGCCTTTACAGCGGGGAGTGCCACAATGAGCAGTTCTTC. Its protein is CASSLYSGECHNEQFF.

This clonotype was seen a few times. CDR3 sequence: CASSPRRNGELFF. In DNA form, the CDR3 reads TGTGCCAGCAGCCCGAGGCGGAACGGGGAGCTGTTTTTT. This chain uses TRBV11-2 with TRBJ2-2; D is unresolved. The CDR3 covers 13 residues. The V gene's germline CDR1 is SGHAT and CDR2 FQNNGV. Trimming took off 5 bases at V and 7 bases at J, with 11 bases between the two ends.